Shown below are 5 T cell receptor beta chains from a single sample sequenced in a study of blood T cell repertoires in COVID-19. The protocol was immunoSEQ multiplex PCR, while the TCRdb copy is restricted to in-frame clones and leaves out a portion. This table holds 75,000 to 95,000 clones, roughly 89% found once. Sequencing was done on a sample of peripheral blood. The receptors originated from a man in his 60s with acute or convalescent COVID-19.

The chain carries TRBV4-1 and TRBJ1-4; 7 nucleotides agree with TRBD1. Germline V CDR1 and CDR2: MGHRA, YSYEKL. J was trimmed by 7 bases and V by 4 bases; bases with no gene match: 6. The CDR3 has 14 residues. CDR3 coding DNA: TGCGCCAGCAGCCGCCCCGGGACAGTTGAAAAACTGTTTTTT. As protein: CASSRPGTVEKLFF.

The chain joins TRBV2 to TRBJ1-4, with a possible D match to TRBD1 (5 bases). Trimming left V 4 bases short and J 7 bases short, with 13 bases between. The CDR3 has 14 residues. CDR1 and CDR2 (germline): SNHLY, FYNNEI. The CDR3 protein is CASSAQGSSEKLFF. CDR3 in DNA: TGTGCCAGCAGTGCGCAGGGATCGAGTGAAAAACTGTTTTTT.

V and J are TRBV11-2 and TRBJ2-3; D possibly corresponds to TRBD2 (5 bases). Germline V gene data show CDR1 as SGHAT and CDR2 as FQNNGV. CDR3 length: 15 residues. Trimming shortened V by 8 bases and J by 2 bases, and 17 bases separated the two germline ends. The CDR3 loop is CASARGGQHTDTQYF. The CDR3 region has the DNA TGTGCCAGCGCCCGAGGCGGGCAGCACACAGATACGCAGTATTTT.

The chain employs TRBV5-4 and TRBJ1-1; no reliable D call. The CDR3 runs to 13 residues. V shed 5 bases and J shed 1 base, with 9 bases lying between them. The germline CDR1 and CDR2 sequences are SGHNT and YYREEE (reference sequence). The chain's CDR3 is CASRPTGNTEAFF. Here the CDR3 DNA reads TGTGCCAGCAGGCCGACGGGGAACACTGAAGCTTTCTTT.

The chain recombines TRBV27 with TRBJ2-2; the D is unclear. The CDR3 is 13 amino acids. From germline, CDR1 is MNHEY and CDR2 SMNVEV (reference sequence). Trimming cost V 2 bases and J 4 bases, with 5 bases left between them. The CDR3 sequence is CASSLLPTGELFF. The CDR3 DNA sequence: TGTGCCAGCAGTTTACTCCCCACCGGGGAGCTGTTTTTT.